This TCR beta chain was sequenced during a study of cytomegalovirus exposure and HLA in healthy donors (dated by TCRdb to 2017 to 2019). Background on the whole study: An earlier analysis of 550 to 700 of the donors reported more than 250 Gb of sequence data and 100 million to 140 million unique TCR beta sequences from about 180 million T cells. To predict cytomegalovirus infection status, the study brought together high-throughput TCR immunosequencing, statistical association of individual TCRs with disease status, and machine learning. The study aimed to test whether signatures of past pathogen exposure could be identified by cataloging public T cell receptors. Roughly five DR-DQ haplotypes were handled as single units for association and clustering, since linkage in the cohort was strong. The number of donors typed differed by locus, with 629-630 for A, B, C, DRB1 and DQB1, roughly 520 for DQA1, 600 to 610 for DPA1, and about 450 for DPB1. The genetic ancestry cluster associated with self-reported Caucasian donors included around 76% of the roughly 400 genotyped donors. HLA typing covered class I and class II loci at four-digit resolution. Besides the first cohort of under 700 subjects, a separate validation cohort made up of 90 to 150 different subjects was used. In a later analysis, previously published TCR beta repertoires from hundreds of donors were re-analyzed and high-resolution HLA genotyping was added so that TCR occurrence patterns could be studied. The T cell repertoires of roughly 660 subjects were profiled by immunosequencing and related to cytomegalovirus serostatus. On average, roughly 250,000 unique TCR beta nucleotide sequences were sequenced per donor among more than 350 genotyped donors of the cohort, with roughly 18% of those sequences being non-productive. Every discovery cohort repertoire had been produced on one sequencing platform. Alongside the repertoire data, information on donor age, sex, ethnicity and CMV serostatus was compiled. Roughly 300 gigabases of sequencing data and 70 million to 100 million unique TCR sequences made up an early release that covered fewer than 650 HLA-typed donors. In a later genetic analysis, genome-wide SNP genotypes for about 65% of the 666 donors were used, and that subset was treated as a discovery cohort. In an earlier analysis of roughly 580 of the donors, high-throughput TCR beta sequencing was used to judge whether each TCR beta V gene segment behaved as functional or pseudogenic. Rather than using new phenotypic data, the later analysis identified candidate immune exposures from TCR beta sequences and from how often those sequences occurred across donors. General study outcomes and caveats: Some IMGT-functional V segments, including TRBV6-2 and TRBV6-3, could not be told apart with the 87-base-pair reads, so those segments were excluded. Cytomegalovirus status was reported to be diagnosed by the classifier with high specificity and sensitivity in both the original and validation cohorts. According to a later analysis, most CMV-associated TCR beta chains appeared to be HLA-restricted, and the HLA associations seemed to be driven largely by CMV exposure. Approximately 18 rarely observed V segments, including chromosome 9 orphons, were excluded from the earlier analysis of some 590 of the donors because counts were too low. A later genetic analysis reported fewer N-insertions in productive TCRs among donors in an Asian-associated ancestry cluster than the roughly 620-donor mean. An association between a missense DCLRE1C variant and V-gene and J-gene trimming of TCR beta chains was found in a later genetic analysis and replicated in an independent cohort. Most TCR sequences were seen in very few donors, while some public TCRs were found in many individuals. Strong co-occurrence of HLA alleles, especially DR and DQ, made assigning TCR associations to individual alleles difficult. In an earlier analysis of 587 of the donors, most TCR beta V segments appeared in productive rearrangements about 87% or about 30% of the time, broadly matching IMGT annotations. A later analysis found that HLA-associated TCR beta chains were more clonally expanded and had lower generation probabilities than equally common non-associated chains. In a later analysis, the rate of TCR association differed among HLA loci, with DRB1 alleles having the most associated TCRs and HLA-C alleles having the fewest. For the cohort, immune exposure information was limited to CMV serostatus. At a false discovery rate of 0.05, a later analysis linked fewer than 20,000 TCR beta sequences to specific HLA alleles. Several of the top co-occurrence clusters appeared to be linked to parvovirus B19, influenza, CMV and Epstein-Barr virus, according to a later analysis. Linkage disequilibrium might explain the correlated functional status among segregating V segments, but an unknown experimental factor could not be excluded. A further reported finding was that TCR beta sequences accurately predicted the HLA-A and HLA-B alleles for most subjects in the first cohort. A cluster of highly shared sequence variants was judged likely to be a technical artifact of the sequencing pipeline. Three of the identified cytomegalovirus-associated TCR beta chains were confirmed in vitro to be specific for cytomegalovirus antigens. Because HLA typing was unavailable for some donors at each locus, only the typed subset was used in association tests. In the study, 150 to 200 TCR beta chains were listed as associated with cytomegalovirus. Only TCR beta chains were sequenced in this cohort, and the absence of alpha or paired-chain data limited detectable features. According to the authors, the approach could potentially be generalized to other disease states and immunological phenotypes. The presence/absence analyses assumed that sequencing depth was roughly uniform across donors, and that assumption may not be true.

The CDR3 holds 16 amino acids from the cysteine to the phenylalanine. Solely the CDR3 DNA is kept, with 48 bases framed from the first base. According to the germline V gene (reference sequence), CDR1 reads SGHNT and CDR2 reads YYREEE. V has 4 bases trimmed and J has 1 base trimmed; junction bases matching no gene number 9. The protocol used for the library was the immunoSEQ multiplex PCR assay. The multiplex PCR relied on a mix of 60 forward primers for TCR Vbeta segments and 13 reverse primers for TCR Jbeta segments. Amplification of the CDR3 region of rearranged TCR beta genes was performed with a multiplex PCR assay on genomic DNA. Amplified TCR beta libraries were sequenced as 87-base-pair reads on the Illumina HiSeq System. The original methods were these. In a later analysis, tens of millions of unique TCR beta chains were counted across the roughly 670 repertoires, and approximately 11 million of these chains were shared by at least two donors. To remove PCR and sequencing errors, raw reads were error-corrected and collapsed into unique sequences using a nearest-neighbor algorithm that merged closely related sequences. CDR3 sequences were aligned to IMGT reference sequences to assign V, D and J gene segments. For a sequence to be retained, a match of at least six nucleotides to both a V gene segment and a J gene segment was required. Rearrangements were classified as productive when the CDR3 lacked stop codons and remained in frame with V and J, and all other rearrangements were classified as non-productive. CDR3 was defined according to IMGT convention as the region running from the second conserved V-encoded cysteine to the conserved J-encoded phenylalanine. Sequences without an unambiguous match to a single V gene segment were excluded from the earlier analysis of 587 of the donors. An earlier analysis of several hundred of the donors classified V segments as functional when productive rearrangements were above 56.7% and as segregating when the standard deviation between donors was above 5%. A statistical classification framework was built to diagnose cytomegalovirus status from the catalog of TCR beta chain sequences. In a later analysis, TCR nucleotide sequences were compared against IMGT/GENE-DB human TR gene sequences so that V and J genes could be assigned. A later analysis assigned CDR3 sequences and most-parsimonious VDJ recombination scenarios with the TCRdist pipeline. In a later analysis, every TCR beta chain was defined by the combination of its CDR3 amino acid sequence and its V-gene family, and reads without a unique V-gene family were dropped. A later analysis removed roughly 590 highly shared, low-generation-probability nucleotide sequences to deal with suspected cross-contamination and a sequencing artifact. A later analysis calculated a clonal expansion index for each public chain from normalized within-repertoire ranks of inferred template counts. Generation probabilities in a later analysis came from a VDJ recombination model fitted to out-of-frame rearrangements, and those results were checked against IGoR. Hypergeometric tests were used in a later analysis to score TCR-TCR, TCR-HLA and TCR-CMV co-occurrence, with a repertoire-size bias correction applied to the TCR pairs. In a later analysis, false discovery rates were estimated by permuting HLA or CMV assignments 20 times. In a later analysis, co-occurring TCRs were grouped using DBSCAN, and TCRdist sequence similarity was added for clustering within HLA-allele-positive subsets. Repertoires with fewer than 30,000 or more than 120,000 public chains were left out of co-occurrence clustering, as were five repertoires with anomalous nucleotide sharing. In TCRdb, the immuneACCESS table is reduced to in-frame sequences with V and J assigned. These tables do not hold every clone; where another copy was compared, an unresolved V gene accounts for under half, and the others remain unexplained. The DNA gave D and trimming, while V, J and clone size come from that table. The sample table contains 100,000 or so clones; only one count was recorded for roughly 77% of them. Under 5% of the sample goes to the ten largest clones.

The cohort consisted of 666 healthy bone marrow donors. All cohort members were sampled while nominally healthy, although unrecorded immune exposures were likely present. The donor tested CMV seropositive, placing the donor among the 250 to 350 seropositive members of the cohort. A peripheral blood sample was collected from each donor, and TCR beta sequencing was performed on peripheral blood mononuclear cells. Genomic DNA extraction from the blood cell samples was performed with the Qiagen DNeasy Blood Extraction Kit. For this clone: Its recognized antigen is unknown. Base qualities were left out, and no much larger clone turns up one base away.

The receptor's source is a woman in her fifties or sixties in good health and CMV-seropositive. Recombination joined TRBV5-4 with TRBJ1-2, with 8 central nucleotides matching TRBD1. The sample comprised PBMCs. The nucleotide sequence reads TGTGCCAGCAGCCGAAAGTCAGGGGGCATTAACTATGGCTACACCTTC. This codes for CASSRKSGGINYGYTF. Reference TRBV5-4 and TRBJ1-2 genes cover what lies past the CDR3, so the full variable domain is ETGVTQSPTHLIKTRGQQVTLRCSSQSGHNTVSWYQQALGQGPQFIFQYYREEENGRGNFPPRFSGLQFPNYSSELNVNALELDDSALYLCASSRKSGGINYGYTFGSGTRLTVV.